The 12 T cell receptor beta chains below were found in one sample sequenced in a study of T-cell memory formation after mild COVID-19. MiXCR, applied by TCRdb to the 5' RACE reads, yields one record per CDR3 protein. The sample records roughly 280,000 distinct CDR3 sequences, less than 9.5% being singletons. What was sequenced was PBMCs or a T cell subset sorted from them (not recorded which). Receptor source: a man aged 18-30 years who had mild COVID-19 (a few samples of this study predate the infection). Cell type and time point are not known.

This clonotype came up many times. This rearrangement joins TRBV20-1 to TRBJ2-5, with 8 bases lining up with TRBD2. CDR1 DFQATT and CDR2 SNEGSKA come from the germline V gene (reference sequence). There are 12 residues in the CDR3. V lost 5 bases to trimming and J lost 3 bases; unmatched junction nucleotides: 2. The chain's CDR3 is CSAPGGEETQYF. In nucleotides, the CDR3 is TGCAGTGCTCCGGGGGGGGAAGAGACCCAGTACTTC.

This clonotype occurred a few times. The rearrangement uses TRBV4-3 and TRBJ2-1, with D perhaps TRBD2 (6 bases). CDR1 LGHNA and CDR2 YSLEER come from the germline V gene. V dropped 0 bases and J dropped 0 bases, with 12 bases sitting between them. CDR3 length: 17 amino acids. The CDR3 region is CASSQDVGGSSYNEQFF. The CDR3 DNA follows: TGCGCCAGCAGCCAAGATGTCGGAGGGAGCTCCTACAATGAGCAGTTCTTC.

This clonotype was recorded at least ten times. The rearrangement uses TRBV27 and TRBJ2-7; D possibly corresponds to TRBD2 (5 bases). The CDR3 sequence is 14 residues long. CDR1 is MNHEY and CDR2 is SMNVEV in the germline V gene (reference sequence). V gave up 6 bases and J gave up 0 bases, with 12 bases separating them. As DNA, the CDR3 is TGTGCCAGCAGCTTAACGGGGAGCTCCTACGAGCAGTACTTC. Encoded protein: CASSLTGSSYEQYF.

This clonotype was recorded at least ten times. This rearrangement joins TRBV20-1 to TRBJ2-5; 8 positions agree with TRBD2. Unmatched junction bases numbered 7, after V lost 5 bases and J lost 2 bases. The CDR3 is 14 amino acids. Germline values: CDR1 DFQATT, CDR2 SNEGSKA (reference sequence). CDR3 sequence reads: CSAPRGARQETQYF. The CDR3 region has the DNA TGCAGTGCTCCGCGGGGGGCCAGGCAAGAGACCCAGTACTTC.

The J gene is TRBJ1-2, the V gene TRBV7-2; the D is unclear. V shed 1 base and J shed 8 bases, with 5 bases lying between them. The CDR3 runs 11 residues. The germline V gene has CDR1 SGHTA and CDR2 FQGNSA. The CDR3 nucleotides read TGTGCCAGCAGCTTAGAACCCGGCTACACCTTC. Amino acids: CASSLEPGYTF. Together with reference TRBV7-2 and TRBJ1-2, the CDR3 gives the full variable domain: GAGVSQSPSNKVTEKGKDVELRCDPISGHTALYWYRQSLGQGLEFLIYFQGNSAPDKSGLPSDRFSAERTGGSVSTLTIQRTQQEDSAVYLCASSLEPGYTFGSGTRLTVV.

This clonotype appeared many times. DNA for the CDR3: TGTGCCAGCAGTTTAAAGGTACTCGGACAGGGCGGCAATGAGCAGTTCTTC. Protein: CASSLKVLGQGGNEQFF. This chain connects TRBV12-3 or TRBV12-4 to TRBJ2-1; 8 nucleotides match TRBD1. The trim removed 2 bases at V and 6 bases at J, leaving 12 bases unmatched. The length of the CDR3 is 17 residues.

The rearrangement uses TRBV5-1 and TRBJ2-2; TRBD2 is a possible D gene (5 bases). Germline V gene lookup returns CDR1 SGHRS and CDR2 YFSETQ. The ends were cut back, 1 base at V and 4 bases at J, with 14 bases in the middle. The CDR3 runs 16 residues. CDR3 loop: CASSLTGNPSTGELFF. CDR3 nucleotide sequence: TGCGCCAGCAGCTTGACCGGGAACCCGTCCACCGGGGAGCTGTTTTTT.

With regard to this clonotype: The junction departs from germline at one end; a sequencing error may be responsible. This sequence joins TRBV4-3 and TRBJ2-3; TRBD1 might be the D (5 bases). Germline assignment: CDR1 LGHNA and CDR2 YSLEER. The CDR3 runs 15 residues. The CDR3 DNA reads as TGCGCCAGCAGCCAGAAGACGACAGTTACAGATATGCAGTATTTT. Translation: CASSQKTTVTDMQYF.

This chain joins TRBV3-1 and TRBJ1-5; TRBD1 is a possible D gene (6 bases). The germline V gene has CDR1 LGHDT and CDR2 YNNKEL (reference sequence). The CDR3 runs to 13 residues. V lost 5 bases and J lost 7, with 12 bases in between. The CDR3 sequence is CASSGTGLQPQHF. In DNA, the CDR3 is TGTGCCAGCAGCGGCACAGGGTTGCAGCCCCAGCATTTT. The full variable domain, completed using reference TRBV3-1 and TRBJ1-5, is DTAVSQTPKYLVTQMGNDKSIKCEQNLGHDTMYWYKQDSKKFLKIMFSYNNKELIINETVPNRFSPKSPDKAHLNLHINSLELGDSAVYFCASSGTGLQPQHFGDGTRLSIL.

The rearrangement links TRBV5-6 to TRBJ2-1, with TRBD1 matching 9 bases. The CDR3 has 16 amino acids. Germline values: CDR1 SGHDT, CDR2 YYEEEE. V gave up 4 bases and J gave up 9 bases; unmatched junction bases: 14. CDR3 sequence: CASSNPLDRGTVEQFF. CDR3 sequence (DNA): TGTGCCAGCAGCAACCCCCTGGACAGGGGTACGGTTGAGCAGTTCTTC.

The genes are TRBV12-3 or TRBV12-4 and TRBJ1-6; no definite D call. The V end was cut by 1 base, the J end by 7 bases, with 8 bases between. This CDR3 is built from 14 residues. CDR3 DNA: TGTGCCAGCAGTTTAGAGGCCGTGAATTCACCCCTCCACTTT. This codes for CASSLEAVNSPLHF.

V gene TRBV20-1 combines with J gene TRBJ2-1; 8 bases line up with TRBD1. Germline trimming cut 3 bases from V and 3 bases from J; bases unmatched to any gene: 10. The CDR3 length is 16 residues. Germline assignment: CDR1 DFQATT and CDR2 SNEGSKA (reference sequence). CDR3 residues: CSASGEGGQGYNEQFF. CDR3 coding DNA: TGCAGTGCTAGCGGGGAAGGAGGACAGGGCTACAATGAGCAGTTCTTC.